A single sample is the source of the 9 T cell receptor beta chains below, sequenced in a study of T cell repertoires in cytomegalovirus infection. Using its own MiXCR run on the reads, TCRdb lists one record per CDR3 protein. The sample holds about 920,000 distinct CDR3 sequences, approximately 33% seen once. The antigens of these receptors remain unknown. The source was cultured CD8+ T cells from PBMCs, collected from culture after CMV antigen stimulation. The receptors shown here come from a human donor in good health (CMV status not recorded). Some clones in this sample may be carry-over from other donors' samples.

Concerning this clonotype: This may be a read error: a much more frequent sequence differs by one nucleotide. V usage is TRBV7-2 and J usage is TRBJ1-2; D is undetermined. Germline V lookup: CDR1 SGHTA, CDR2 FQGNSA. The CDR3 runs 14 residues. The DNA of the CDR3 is TGTGTCAGCAGCCCAACGACGGACGGTTATGGCTACACCTTC. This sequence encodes CVSSPTTDGYGYTF.

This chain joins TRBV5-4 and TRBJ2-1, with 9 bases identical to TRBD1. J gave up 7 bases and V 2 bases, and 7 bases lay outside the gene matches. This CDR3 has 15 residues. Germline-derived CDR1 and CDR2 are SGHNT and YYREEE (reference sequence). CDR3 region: CASSLPGTGNNEQFF. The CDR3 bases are TGTGCCAGCAGCTTACCCGGGACAGGGAATAATGAGCAGTTCTTC.

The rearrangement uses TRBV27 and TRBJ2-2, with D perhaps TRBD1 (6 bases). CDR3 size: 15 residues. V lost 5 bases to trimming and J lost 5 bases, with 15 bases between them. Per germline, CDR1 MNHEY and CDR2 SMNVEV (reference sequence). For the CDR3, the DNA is TGTGCCAGCAGTCCTTCTTGGGGGCATACCGGGGAGCTGTTTTTT. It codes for CASSPSWGHTGELFF.

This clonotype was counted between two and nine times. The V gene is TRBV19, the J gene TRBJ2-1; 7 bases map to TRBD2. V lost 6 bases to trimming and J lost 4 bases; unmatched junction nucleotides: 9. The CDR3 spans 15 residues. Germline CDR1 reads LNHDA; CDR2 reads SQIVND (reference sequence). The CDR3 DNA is TGTGCCAGTAGGCCCGCCGGGACTAAGTACAATGAGCAGTTCTTC. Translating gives CASRPAGTKYNEQFF.

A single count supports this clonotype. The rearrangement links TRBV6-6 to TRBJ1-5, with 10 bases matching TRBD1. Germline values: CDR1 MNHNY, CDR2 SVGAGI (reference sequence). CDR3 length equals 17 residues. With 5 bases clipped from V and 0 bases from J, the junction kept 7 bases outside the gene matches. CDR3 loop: CASSDRDRGLSNQPQHF. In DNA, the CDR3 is TGTGCCAGCAGTGACCGGGACAGGGGCCTTAGCAATCAGCCCCAGCATTTT.

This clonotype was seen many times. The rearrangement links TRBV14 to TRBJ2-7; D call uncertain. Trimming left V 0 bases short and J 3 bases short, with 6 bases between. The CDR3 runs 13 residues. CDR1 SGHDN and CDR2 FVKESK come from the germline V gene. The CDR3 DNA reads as TGTGCCAGCAGCCAAGACGGTGGCTACGAGCAGTACTTC. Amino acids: CASSQDGGYEQYF. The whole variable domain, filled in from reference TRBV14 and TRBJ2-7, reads EAGVTQFPSHSVIEKGQTVTLRCDPISGHDNLYWYRRVMGKEIKFLLHFVKESKQDESGMPNNRFLAERTGGTYSTLKVQPAELEDSGVYFCASSQDGGYEQYFGPGTRLTVT.

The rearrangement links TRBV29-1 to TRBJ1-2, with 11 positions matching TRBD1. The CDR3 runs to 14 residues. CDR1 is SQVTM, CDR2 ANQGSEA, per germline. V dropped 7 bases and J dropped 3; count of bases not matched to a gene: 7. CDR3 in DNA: TGCAGCGGGGGACAGGGGGGGATATACTATGGCTACACCTTC. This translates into CSGGQGGIYYGYTF.

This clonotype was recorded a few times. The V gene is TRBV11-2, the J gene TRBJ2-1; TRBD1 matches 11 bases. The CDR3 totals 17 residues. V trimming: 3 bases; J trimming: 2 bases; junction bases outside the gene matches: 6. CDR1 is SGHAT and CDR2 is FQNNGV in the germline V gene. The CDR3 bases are TGTGCCAGCAGCTTCGGGACAGGGGGTCGAACCTACAATGAGCAGTTCTTC. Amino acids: CASSFGTGGRTYNEQFF. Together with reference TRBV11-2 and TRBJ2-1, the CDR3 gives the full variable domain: EAGVAQSPRYKIIEKRQSVAFWCNPISGHATLYWYQQILGQGPKLLIQFQNNGVVDDSQLPKDRFSAERLKGVDSTLKIQPAKLEDSAVYLCASSFGTGGRTYNEQFFGPGTRLTVL.

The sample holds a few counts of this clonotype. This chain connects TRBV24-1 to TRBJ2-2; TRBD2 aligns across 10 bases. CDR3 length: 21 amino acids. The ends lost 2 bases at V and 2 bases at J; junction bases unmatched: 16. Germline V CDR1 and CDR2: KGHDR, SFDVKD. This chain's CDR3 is CATSDSPVIAGGRYNTGELFF. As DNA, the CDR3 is TGTGCCACCAGTGATTCCCCCGTGATAGCGGGGGGCCGATATAACACCGGGGAGCTGTTTTTT.